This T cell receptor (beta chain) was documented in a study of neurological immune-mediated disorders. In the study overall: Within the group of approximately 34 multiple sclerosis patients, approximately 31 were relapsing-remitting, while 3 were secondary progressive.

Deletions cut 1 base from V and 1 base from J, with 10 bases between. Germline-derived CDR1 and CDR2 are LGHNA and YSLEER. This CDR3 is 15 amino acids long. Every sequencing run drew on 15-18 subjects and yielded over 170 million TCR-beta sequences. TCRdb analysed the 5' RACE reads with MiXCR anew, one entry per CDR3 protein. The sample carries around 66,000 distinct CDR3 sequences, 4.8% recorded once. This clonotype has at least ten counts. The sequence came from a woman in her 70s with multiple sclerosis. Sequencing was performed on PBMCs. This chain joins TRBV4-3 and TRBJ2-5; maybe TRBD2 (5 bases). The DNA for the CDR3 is TGCGCCAGCAGCCAAGGCACTAGGACCCAAGAGACCCAGTACTTC. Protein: CASSQGTRTQETQYF.